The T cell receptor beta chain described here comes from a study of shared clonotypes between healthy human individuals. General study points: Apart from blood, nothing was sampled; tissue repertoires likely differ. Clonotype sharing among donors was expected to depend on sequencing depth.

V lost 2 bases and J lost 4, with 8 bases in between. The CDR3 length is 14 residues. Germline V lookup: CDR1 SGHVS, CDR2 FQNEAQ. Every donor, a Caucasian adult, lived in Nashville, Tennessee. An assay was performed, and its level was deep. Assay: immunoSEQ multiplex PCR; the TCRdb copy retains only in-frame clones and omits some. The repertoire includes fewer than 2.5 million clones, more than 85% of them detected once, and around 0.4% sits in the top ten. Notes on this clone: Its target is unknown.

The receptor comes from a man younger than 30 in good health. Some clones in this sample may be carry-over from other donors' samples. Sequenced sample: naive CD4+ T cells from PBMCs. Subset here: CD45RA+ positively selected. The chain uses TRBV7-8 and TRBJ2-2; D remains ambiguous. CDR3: CASSLTAFTGELFF. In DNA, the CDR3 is TGTGCCAGCAGCTTAACCGCTTTCACCGGGGAGCTGTTTTTT.